The 10 T cell receptor beta chains listed next were all sequenced from one sample in a study of T cells expressing NK-cell markers (dated by TCRdb to about 2020). The library was built by means of 5' RACE. The sequencer was an Illumina HiSeq 2000. TCRdb reprocessed the sequencing reads and holds a single record per CDR3 protein sequence, with no DNA. This sample's records show more than 250,000 distinct CDR3 sequences. The leading ten clones occupy about 0.39% of the sample. What was sequenced was blood T cells: a sorted CD56 or NKG2C T cell subset, CD4+ or CD8+ T cells, or bulk PBMC T cells (not recorded which). These receptors were collected from a man younger than 30 in good health. Donor details come from another sample of the same person, matched by shared clones.

V gene TRBV29-1 combines with J gene TRBJ2-1. The CDR3 sequence is 12 residues long. CDR1 and CDR2 from the germline V gene are SQVTM and ANQGSEA. The CDR3 here is CSVPTGFHEQFF.

The chain is built from TRBV12-3 or TRBV12-4 and TRBJ2-3; the D gene TCRdb calls, TRBD2, cannot be checked with no DNA. The CDR3 totals 13 residues. Here the CDR3 reads CASRASDTDTQYF.

This chain connects TRBV7-2 to TRBJ2-3. Germline CDR1 SGHTA, CDR2 FQGNSA. The CDR3 extends over 17 amino acids. CDR3: CASSLAGYSVQGDTQYF. The full variable domain, completed using reference TRBV7-2 and TRBJ2-3, is GAGVSQSPSNKVTEKGKDVELRCDPISGHTALYWYRQSLGQGLEFLIYFQGNSAPDKSGLPSDRFSAERTGGSVSTLTIQRTQQEDSAVYLCASSLAGYSVQGDTQYFGPGTRLTVL.

The CDR3 region is CASSYWTTGGGYTF. This sequence joins TRBV7-2 and TRBJ1-2; TCRdb's D call of TRBD1 is untestable without DNA. Germline-derived CDR1 and CDR2 are SGHTA and FQGNSA. The CDR3 consists of 14 residues.

The chain combines TRBV15 with TRBJ1-2. Germline loops: CDR1 LNHNV, CDR2 YYDKDF (reference sequence). The CDR3 sequence is 15 residues long. The CDR3 sequence is CATSRDADPTYGYTF.

The J gene is TRBJ2-5, the V gene TRBV4-3; the D call from TCRdb, TRBD1, cannot be confirmed without DNA. The CDR3 sequence is 15 residues long. Germline V gene lookup returns CDR1 LGHNA and CDR2 YSLEER. The CDR3 loop reads CASSQGAGVAETQYF.

This chain connects TRBV5-1 to TRBJ2-5. CDR3 size: 14 residues. From germline, CDR1 is SGHRS and CDR2 YFSETQ. CDR3 amino acids: CASSLNLDQETQYF.

The J gene is TRBJ2-1, the V gene TRBV20-1; TCRdb gives TRBD2 as the D gene, but with no DNA this cannot be confirmed. This CDR3 comprises 15 residues. Germline lookup yields CDR1 DFQATT and CDR2 SNEGSKA (reference sequence). CDR3 sequence: CSAQEPSGLYNEQFF.

This rearrangement joins TRBV12-3 or TRBV12-4 to TRBJ1-3; no DNA is available, so the TRBD1 call from TCRdb remains unchecked. This CDR3 region has 15 residues. CDR3 loop: CASTIVGGPGNTIYF.

The chain recombines TRBV12-3 or TRBV12-4 with TRBJ2-3; TCRdb proposes TRBD2, but this gene call is untestable without DNA. This CDR3 has 14 residues. The CDR3 protein is CASSLTLSADTQYF.